The present TCR beta chain was sequenced within a study of blood T cell repertoires in COVID-19. Study-level information: COVID-19 samples from acute and convalescent phases originated in the United States, Italy and Spain.

Germline-derived CDR1 and CDR2 are MDHEN and SYDVKM. V was trimmed by 6 bases and J by 6 bases, leaving 12 bases between them. The CDR3 is made up of 13 amino acids. Measured with immunoSEQ multiplex PCR; TCRdb has only the in-frame clones, and not every one. The sample comprises more than 250,000 clones, about 87% of which are singletons, and roughly 1.2% rests with the top ten. Sequenced material: PBMCs or T cells enriched from blood (not recorded which). V usage is TRBV28 and J usage is TRBJ1-5; D may be TRBD1 (5 bases). This clonotype was obtained from a woman between 35 and 50 years old with acute COVID-19. CDR3 loop: CASRLQGTQPQHF. Written as DNA, the CDR3 is TGTGCCAGCAGACTCCAGGGTACTCAGCCCCAGCATTTT.